This entry lists 6 T cell receptor beta chains sequenced from one sample in a study of T cells expressing NK-cell markers. One entry per CDR3 protein, without DNA, is what TCRdb gives after re-calling the 5' RACE reads. Here the sample table reports approximately 170,000 distinct CDR3 sequences. Input material: blood T cells: a sorted CD56 or NKG2C T cell subset, CD4+ or CD8+ T cells, or bulk PBMC T cells (not recorded which). These receptors came from a man aged 18 to 69 in good health.

This chain connects TRBV6-4 to TRBJ2-5; the D call from TCRdb, TRBD2, cannot be confirmed without DNA. The CDR3 has 14 amino acids. CDR1 is MRHNA and CDR2 is SNTAGT in the germline V gene. This chain's CDR3 is CASSDLAGVETQYF.

CDR3: CSARDPAEGGETQYF. The rearrangement joins TRBV20-1 to TRBJ2-5; the TCRdb call, TRBD2, lacks DNA for checking. Germline loops: CDR1 DFQATT, CDR2 SNEGSKA (reference sequence). This CDR3 is built from 15 residues.

The chain has TRBV14 and TRBJ1-1; absent DNA, TCRdb's TRBD1 call cannot be checked. CDR1 and CDR2 (germline): SGHDN, FVKESK. The CDR3 consists of 14 residues. CDR3 region: CASSLLTGGTEAFF.

This chain connects TRBV6-1 to TRBJ2-7. The CDR3 has 13 amino acids. The germline gives CDR1 MNHNS, CDR2 SASEGT. The CDR3 spells CASSGIYSYEQYF.

V usage is TRBV5-5 and J usage is TRBJ2-7; TCRdb picks TRBD1, but there is no DNA to check that call. Per the germline V gene, CDR1 is SGHKS and CDR2 is YYEKEE (reference sequence). This CDR3 is 14 amino acids long. CDR3 residues: CASSFQGASYEQYF.

The chain couples TRBV12-3 or TRBV12-4 to TRBJ1-4; TCRdb lists TRBD1, though no DNA is available to test this call. The CDR3 loop spans 15 amino acids. The CDR3 region is CASSQTGGRREKLFF.